This entry lists 15 T cell receptor beta chains sequenced from one sample in a study of regulatory T cells in long-lasting Graves disease (TCRdb year 2021). Per the publication, the time point label means: newly diagnosed GD, antithyroid drugs for less than 3 months. For both TCR sequencing and RNA sequencing, RNA was extracted from PBMCs in TRIzol. Library method: multiplex PCR. Instrument on record: Illumina HiSeq 4000. To build TCR beta libraries, CDR3 regions were amplified by Arm-PCR using iRepertoire HTBI primers. TCRdb took the public reads, trimmed them with fastp at Q25, ran MiXCR for clone calling and kept in-frame beta chains. Under each unique CDR3 protein, matching rows form one entry showing the most common genes and DNA. The sample table records hundreds of thousands of distinct CDR3 sequences; less than 20% of these occur just once. Jointly, the top ten make up 18% of the sample. These sequences were also reported in another study, on T cells in Graves' hyperthyroidism and ophthalmopathy.

Sequenced here: peripheral blood mononuclear cells (PBMCs), sampled at new diagnosis, from a patient treated with antithyroid drugs. All receptors derive from a woman younger than 45 with Graves disease. Donor details come from another sample of the same person, matched by shared clones.

The V and J genes are TRBV7-9 and TRBJ2-7; 10 bases match TRBD1. This CDR3 comprises 17 residues. CDR1 is SEHNR and CDR2 is FQNEAQ in the germline V gene (reference sequence). Germline trimming cut 1 base from V and 2 bases from J; bases unmatched to any gene: 8. In DNA form, the CDR3 reads TGTGCCAGCAGCTTAGGCTACCACGGACAGGGGGCCTACGAGCAGTACTTC. Encoded protein: CASSLGYHGQGAYEQYF.

This clonotype was picked up a small number of times. V usage is TRBV30 and J usage is TRBJ1-1, with unresolved D. The CDR3 extends over 14 amino acids. V shed 2 bases and J shed 1 base, with 11 bases lying between them. Looked up from germline, CDR1 is GTSNPN and CDR2 is SVGIG (reference sequence). The DNA of the CDR3 is TGTGCCTGGAGTAGGACGGCTCAGAACACTGAAGCTTTCTTT. It encodes CAWSRTAQNTEAFF.

This rearrangement joins TRBV30 to TRBJ1-1; 9 bases map to TRBD1. Looked up from germline, CDR1 is GTSNPN and CDR2 is SVGIG (reference sequence). The CDR3 runs 16 residues. Trimming at V came to 6 bases and at J to 0 bases, leaving 11 bases not matched to a gene. The DNA of the CDR3 is TGTGCCTGTACGGGTAAGGGACAGGGAATGAACACTGAAGCTTTCTTT. This translates into CACTGKGQGMNTEAFF.

This clonotype was observed a few times. CDR3 DNA: TGTGCCAGCAGCCTAGACGGACTTAGCGAGCAGTACTTC. Its translation is CASSLDGLSEQYF. The rearrangement uses TRBV3-1 and TRBJ2-7; weak D call: TRBD2 (5 bases). This CDR3 spans 13 amino acids. Trimming took 4 bases from V and 6 from J, leaving 13 bases between them. Germline loops: CDR1 LGHDT, CDR2 YNNKEL (reference sequence).

This clonotype has only a few counts. Compared with germline, one end of the junction differs, possibly owing to a read error. The chain combines TRBV27 with TRBJ2-1; 8 bases line up with TRBD2. Germline CDR1 reads MNHEY; CDR2 reads SMNVEV (reference sequence). The CDR3 contains 16 residues. CDR3 nucleotides: TGTGCCAGCAGTTTTCTCGGGAGGGGAACCTACAATGAGCAGTTATTC. It translates to CASSFLGRGTYNEQLF.

With respect to this clonotype: The likely explanation is a read error, given a far larger clone one base away. The V and J genes are TRBV6-1 and TRBJ2-1; D is unresolved. The DNA end lines up better with TRBJ2-5; the J call may be wrong. The CDR3 is 14 residues long. The germline V gene has CDR1 MNHNS and CDR2 SASEGT. CDR3 sequence reads: CASSATLWQEAQYF. CDR3 coding DNA: TGTGCCAGCAGTGCGACACTATGGCAAGAGGCCCAGTACTTC.

This clonotype was seen many times. This chain uses TRBV2 with TRBJ2-2; the match to TRBD1 covers 7 bases. Germline loops: CDR1 SNHLY, CDR2 FYNNEI. With 5 bases clipped from V and 3 bases from J, the junction kept 6 bases outside the gene matches. This CDR3 contains 15 residues. The CDR3 nucleotides read TGTGCCAGCAGTAAACAGGGGTCATACACCGGGGAGCTGTTTTTT. Translation gives CASSKQGSYTGELFF.

As to this clonotype: Just one base apart from a much larger clone, this may be a read error. V gene TRBV2 combines with J gene TRBJ1-1; possibly TRBD1 for D (5 bases). Germline CDR1 SNHLY, CDR2 FYNNEI. CDR3 length equals 14 residues. CDR3 protein: CASRGTAMNTEASF. In nucleotides, the CDR3 is TGTGCCAGCAGGGGGACGGCCATGAACACTGAAGCTTCCTTT.

This clonotype was seen at least ten times. This sequence joins TRBV19 and TRBJ1-2, with a possible D match to TRBD1 (6 bases). V lost 5 bases and J 3 bases, leaving 16 bases between the germline ends. There are 15 residues in the CDR3. The germline V gene encodes CDR1 LNHDA and CDR2 SQIVND (reference sequence). The CDR3 bases are TGTGCCAGTAGTCCCCCCGGGGGGCCCCACTATGGCTACACCTTC. Amino acids: CASSPPGGPHYGYTF.

J is TRBJ2-5 and V is TRBV5-1; 7 positions agree with TRBD2. The CDR3 runs to 14 residues. Germline V CDR1 and CDR2: SGHRS, YFSETQ. V lost 3 bases and J lost 4; bases outside the gene matches: 6. CDR3 residues: CASSSLSGTETQYF. The CDR3 nucleotides read TGCGCCAGCAGCTCCTTAAGCGGGACAGAGACCCAGTACTTC.

This clonotype was observed at least ten times. The chain uses TRBV2 and TRBJ2-3; 8 bases align to TRBD1. The V gene end was trimmed by 10 bases and the J gene end by 2 bases; junction bases not matched to a gene: 5. Germline V gene lookup returns CDR1 SNHLY and CDR2 FYNNEI. The CDR3 sequence is 13 residues long. CDR3 amino acids: CATRQGITDTQYF. CDR3 bases: TGTGCCACCCGACAGGGGATCACAGATACGCAGTATTTT.

This clonotype has just a few counts. The junction differs from germline at one of its ends, possibly a read error. The chain is built from TRBV7-6 and TRBJ2-1; 11 nucleotides align to TRBD1. Germline-derived CDR1 and CDR2 are SGHVS and FNYEAQ. The CDR3 spans 19 residues. The CDR3, as DNA: TGTGCCAGCAGCTTACCCCGGGACAGGGGGAAGTTCACCTACAATGAGCGGTTCTTC. Amino acid sequence: CASSLPRDRGKFTYNERFF.

The rearrangement joins TRBV20-1 to TRBJ2-1, with a weak D call TRBD2 (5 bases). CDR3 length: 13 residues. Per the germline V gene, CDR1 is DFQATT and CDR2 is SNEGSKA (reference sequence). V was pared by 5 bases and J by 3 bases, with 11 bases between. The CDR3 coding sequence is TGCAGTGCTCTCGGGGTAGTCTACAATGAGCAGTTCTTC. It encodes CSALGVVYNEQFF.

This clonotype was seen at least ten times. This chain uses TRBV2 with TRBJ2-1; 12 bases match TRBD2. J lost 7 bases, V lost 5 bases, and 9 bases had no gene match. The germline V gene has CDR1 SNHLY and CDR2 FYNNEI. CDR3 length equals 16 residues. CDR3 sequence (DNA): TGTGCCAGCAGTTACGCCGGGACTAGCGGGCTTAATGAGCAGTTCTTC. It translates to CASSYAGTSGLNEQFF.

J is TRBJ1-2 and V is TRBV30; the D is unclear. CDR3 length: 12 residues. In germline, CDR1 is GTSNPN, CDR2 SVGIG (reference sequence). Trimming stripped 0 bases from V and 8 bases from J, with 10 bases between. The CDR3 DNA sequence: TGTGCCTGGAGTGTAACTACGCAAGGCTACACCTTC. Protein sequence: CAWSVTTQGYTF. Full variable domain (remainder filled in from reference TRBV30 and TRBJ1-2): SQTIHQWPATLVQPVGSPLSLECTVEGTSNPNLYWYRQAAGRGLQLLFYSVGIGQISSEVPQNLSASRPQDRQFILSSKKLLLSDSGFYLCAWSVTTQGYTFGSGTRLTVV.